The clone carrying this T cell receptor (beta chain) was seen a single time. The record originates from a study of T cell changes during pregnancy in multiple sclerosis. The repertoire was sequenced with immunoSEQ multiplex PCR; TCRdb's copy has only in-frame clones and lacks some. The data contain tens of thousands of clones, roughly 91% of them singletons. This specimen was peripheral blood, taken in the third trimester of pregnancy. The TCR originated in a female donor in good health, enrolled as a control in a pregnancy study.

This CDR3 reads CASSPRFTVYQETQYF. The CDR3 bases are TGTGCCAGCTCACCACGGTTTACAGTTTATCAAGAGACCCAGTACTTC. The rearrangement uses TRBV18 and TRBJ2-5; no definite D call. Trimming took 1 base from V and 2 from J, leaving 14 bases between them. Germline V gene sequence: CDR1 KGHSH, CDR2 LQKENI. CDR3 length: 16 residues. The full variable domain, its missing parts supplied by reference TRBV18 and TRBJ2-5, is NAGVMQNPRHLVRRRGQEARLRCSPMKGHSHVYWYRQLPEEGLKFMVYLQKENIIDESGMPKERFSAEFPKEGPSILRIQQVVRGDSAAYFCASSPRFTVYQETQYFGPGTRLLVL.